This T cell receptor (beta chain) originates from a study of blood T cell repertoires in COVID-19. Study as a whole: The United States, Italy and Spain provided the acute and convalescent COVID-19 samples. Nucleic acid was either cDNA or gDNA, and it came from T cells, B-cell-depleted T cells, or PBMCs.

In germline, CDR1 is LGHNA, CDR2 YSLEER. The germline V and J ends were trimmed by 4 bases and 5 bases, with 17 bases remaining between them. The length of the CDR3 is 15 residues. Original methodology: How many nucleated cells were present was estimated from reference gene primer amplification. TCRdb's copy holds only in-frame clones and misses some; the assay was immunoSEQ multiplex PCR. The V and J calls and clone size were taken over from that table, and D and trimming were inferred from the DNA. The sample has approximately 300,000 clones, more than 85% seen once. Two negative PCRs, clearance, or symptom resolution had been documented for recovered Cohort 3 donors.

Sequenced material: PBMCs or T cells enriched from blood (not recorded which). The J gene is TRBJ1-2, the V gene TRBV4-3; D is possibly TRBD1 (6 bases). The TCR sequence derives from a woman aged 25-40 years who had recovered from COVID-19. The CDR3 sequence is CASSLIIGDTYGYTF. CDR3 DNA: TGCGCCAGCAGCCTTATCATCGGGGACACGTATGGCTACACCTTC.